These 12 T cell receptor beta chains came from one sample sequenced in a study of T-cell memory formation after mild COVID-19. TCRdb itself ran the 5' RACE reads through MiXCR, one entry per CDR3 protein. The table has roughly 49,000 distinct CDR3 sequences, less than 35% seen once. Sequencing used PBMCs or a T cell subset sorted from them (not recorded which). The receptors come from a man between 18 and 29 years old who had mild COVID-19 (a few samples of this study predate the infection). Cell type and time point are not known.

The gene calls are TRBV4-1 and TRBJ2-3, with 9 bases that match TRBD1. V was clipped by 0 bases and J by 6 bases; unmatched bases: 7. Germline V gives CDR1 MGHRA, CDR2 YSYEKL. This CDR3 region has 16 residues. As DNA, the CDR3 is TGCGCCAGCAGCCAAGAGGCACAGGGGGCCCTTGATACGCAGTATTTT. Residues: CASSQEAQGALDTQYF.

This clonotype was picked up a small number of times. The genes are TRBV5-6 and TRBJ2-5; D is unclear. CDR1 is SGHDT and CDR2 is YYEEEE in the germline V gene. This CDR3 contains 11 residues. The germline V and J ends were trimmed by 2 bases and 5 bases, with 4 bases remaining between them. CDR3 in DNA: TGTGCCAGCAGCTTTGTCGAGACCCAGTACTTC. Its translation: CASSFVETQYF.

As to this clonotype: The conserved final phenylalanine or tryptophan is absent from the CDR3, which likely points to a read error. Because the CDR3's place on the DNA is in doubt, the DNA is left out and the CDR3 is given as listed by TCRdb. This chain links TRBV3-1 with TRBJ1-1; no check of the table's D call, TRBD1, against the DNA was made. Looked up from germline, CDR1 is LGHDT and CDR2 is YNNKEL (reference sequence). The CDR3 contains 13 residues when both ends are counted. Here the CDR3 reads CASSQGTGRHHVV.

This clonotype was counted between two and nine times. The chain joins TRBV4-2 to TRBJ2-6; TRBD1 might be the D (5 bases). V lost 2 bases, J lost 2 bases, and 7 bases lay in between. This CDR3 region has 15 residues. CDR1 LGHNA and CDR2 YNFKEQ come from the germline V gene. CDR3 DNA sequence: TGTGCCAGCAGCCAACAGGGTACTGGGGCCAACGTCCTGACTTTC. This gives the protein CASSQQGTGANVLTF.

This clonotype was counted only a few times. The rearrangement joins TRBV19 to TRBJ1-2; D unclear. From germline, CDR1 is LNHDA and CDR2 SQIVND (reference sequence). The CDR3 totals 12 residues. V lost 7 bases and J 8 bases, leaving 14 bases between the germline ends. CDR3 residues: CASKKGVEGYTF. Here the CDR3 DNA reads TGTGCCAGTAAGAAGGGCGTGGAAGGCTACACCTTC.

This clonotype was recorded a few times. The chain is built from TRBV12-3 or TRBV12-4 and TRBJ1-1; D gene uncertain. The CDR3 has 10 residues. V lost 9 bases and J 0 bases, leaving 2 bases between the germline ends. The CDR3 loop is CASMNTEAFF. For the CDR3, the DNA is TGTGCCAGTATGAACACTGAAGCTTTCTTT.

This clonotype has only a few counts. The chain combines TRBV6-5 with TRBJ1-2, with D perhaps matching TRBD1 (5 bases). Germline V gene sequence: CDR1 MNHEY, CDR2 SVGAGI. The CDR3 has 12 amino acids. V was cut by 8 bases and J by 14 bases, with 21 bases left in between. The CDR3 is CASGADPIMGTF. DNA of the CDR3: TGTGCCAGCGGGGCGGACCCCATAATGGGAACCTTC.

This clonotype was detected a few times. V is TRBV24-1 and J is TRBJ1-2; D perhaps matches TRBD1 (5 bases). Germline V CDR1 and CDR2: KGHDR, SFDVKD. CDR3 length equals 15 residues. V lost 3 bases to trimming and J lost 7 bases, with 17 bases between them. CDR3 sequence reads: CATSDGDGPVTGYTF. The CDR3, as DNA: TGTGCCACCAGTGATGGGGACGGGCCGGTGACTGGCTACACCTTC.

The chain couples TRBV6-8 to TRBJ1-4, with TRBD1 matching over 7 bases. CDR1 is MNHGY and CDR2 is SAAAGT in the germline V gene. The CDR3 totals 15 residues. Losses at the gene ends were 6 bases for V and 6 bases for J; bases not matched to a gene: 10. The CDR3 is CASRQQRGQHEKLFF. The CDR3 DNA reads as TGTGCCAGCAGACAACAAAGGGGGCAGCATGAAAAACTGTTTTTT.

This clonotype showed up just a few times. This rearrangement joins TRBV9 to TRBJ2-7; D is uncertain. Germline V lookup: CDR1 SGDLS, CDR2 YYNGEE. This CDR3 has 13 residues. V shed 0 bases and J shed 5 bases, with 9 bases lying between them. Written as DNA, the CDR3 is TGTGCCAGCAGCGTAGTATCCCAGGACGAGCAGTACTTC. It translates to CASSVVSQDEQYF.

This clonotype was seen many times. The chain couples TRBV6-5 to TRBJ2-1, with D maybe TRBD1 (6 bases). Trimming removed 8 bases from V and 9 bases from J, with 14 bases in between. The length of the CDR3 is 12 residues. The germline CDR1 and CDR2 sequences are MNHEY and SVGAGI. The CDR3 coding sequence is TGTGCCAGCGGACCCAGGGGTAGTGAGCAGTTCTTC. Translation gives CASGPRGSEQFF.

This clonotype was observed a handful of times. The CDR3 DNA sequence: TGTGCCAGCAGCTTAGTAGGGGTTACCGGTTCACCCCTCCACTTT. It codes for CASSLVGVTGSPLHF. The chain uses TRBV7-9 and TRBJ1-6, with D possibly matching TRBD1 (5 bases). Trimming removed 1 base from V and 9 bases from J, with 13 bases in between. CDR3 length equals 15 residues. Germline CDR1 SEHNR, CDR2 FQNEAQ (reference sequence).